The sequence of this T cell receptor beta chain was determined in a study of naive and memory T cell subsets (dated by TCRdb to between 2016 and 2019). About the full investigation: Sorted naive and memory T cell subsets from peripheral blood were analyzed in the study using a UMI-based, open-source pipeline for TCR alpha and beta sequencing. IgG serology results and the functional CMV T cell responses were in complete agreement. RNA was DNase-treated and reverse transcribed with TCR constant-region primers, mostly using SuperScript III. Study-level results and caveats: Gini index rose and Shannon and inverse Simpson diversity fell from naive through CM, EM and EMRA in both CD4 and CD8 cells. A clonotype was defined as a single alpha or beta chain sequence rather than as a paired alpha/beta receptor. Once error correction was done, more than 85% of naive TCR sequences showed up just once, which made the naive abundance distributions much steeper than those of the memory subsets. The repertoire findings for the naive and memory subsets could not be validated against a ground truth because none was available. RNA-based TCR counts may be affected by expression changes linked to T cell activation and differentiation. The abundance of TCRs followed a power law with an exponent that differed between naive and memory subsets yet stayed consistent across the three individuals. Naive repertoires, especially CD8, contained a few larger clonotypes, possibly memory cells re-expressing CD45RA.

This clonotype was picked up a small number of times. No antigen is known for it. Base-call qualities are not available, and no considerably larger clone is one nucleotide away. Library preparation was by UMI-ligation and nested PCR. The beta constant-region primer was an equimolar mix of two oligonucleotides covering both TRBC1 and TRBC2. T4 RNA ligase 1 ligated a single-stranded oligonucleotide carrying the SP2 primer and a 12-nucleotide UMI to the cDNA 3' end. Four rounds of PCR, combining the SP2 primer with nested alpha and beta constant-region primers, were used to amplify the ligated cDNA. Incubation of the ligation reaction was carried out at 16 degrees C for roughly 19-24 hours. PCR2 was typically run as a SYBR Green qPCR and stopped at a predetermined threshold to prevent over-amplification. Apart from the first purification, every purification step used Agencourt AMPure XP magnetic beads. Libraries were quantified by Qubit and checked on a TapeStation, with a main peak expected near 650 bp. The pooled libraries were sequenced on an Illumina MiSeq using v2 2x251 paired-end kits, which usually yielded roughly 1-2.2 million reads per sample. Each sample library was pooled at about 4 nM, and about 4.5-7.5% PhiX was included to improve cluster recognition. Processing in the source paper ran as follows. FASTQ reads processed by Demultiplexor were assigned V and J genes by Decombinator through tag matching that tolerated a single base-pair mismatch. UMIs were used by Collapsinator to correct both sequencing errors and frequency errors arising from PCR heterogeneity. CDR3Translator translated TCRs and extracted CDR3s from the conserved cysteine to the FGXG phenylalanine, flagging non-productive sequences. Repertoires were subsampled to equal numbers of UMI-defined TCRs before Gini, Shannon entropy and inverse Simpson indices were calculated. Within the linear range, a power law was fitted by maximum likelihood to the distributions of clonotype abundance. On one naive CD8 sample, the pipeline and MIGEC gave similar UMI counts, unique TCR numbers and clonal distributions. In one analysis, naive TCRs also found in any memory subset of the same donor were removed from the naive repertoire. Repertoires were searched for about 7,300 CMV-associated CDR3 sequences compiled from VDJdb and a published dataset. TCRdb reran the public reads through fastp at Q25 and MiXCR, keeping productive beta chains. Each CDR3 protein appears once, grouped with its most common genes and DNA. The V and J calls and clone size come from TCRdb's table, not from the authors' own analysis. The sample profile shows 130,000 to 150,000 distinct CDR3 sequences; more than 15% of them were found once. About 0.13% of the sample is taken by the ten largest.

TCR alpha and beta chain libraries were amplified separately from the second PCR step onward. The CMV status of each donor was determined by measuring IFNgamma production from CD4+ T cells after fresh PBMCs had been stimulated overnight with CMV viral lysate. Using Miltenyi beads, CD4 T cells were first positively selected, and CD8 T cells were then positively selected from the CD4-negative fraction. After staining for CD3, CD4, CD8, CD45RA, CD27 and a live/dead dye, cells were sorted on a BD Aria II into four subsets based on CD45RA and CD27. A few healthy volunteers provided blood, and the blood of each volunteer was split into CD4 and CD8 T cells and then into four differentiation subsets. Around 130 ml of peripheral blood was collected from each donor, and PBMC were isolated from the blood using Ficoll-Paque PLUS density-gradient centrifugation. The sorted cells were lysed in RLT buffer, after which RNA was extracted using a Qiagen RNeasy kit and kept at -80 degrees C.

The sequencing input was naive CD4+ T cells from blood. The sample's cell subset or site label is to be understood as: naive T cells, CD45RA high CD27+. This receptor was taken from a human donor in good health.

The sequenced DNA: TGTGCCAGCAGCTTGCCGGGACCGGGGAGGGAAAAACTGTTTTTT. Translated, this is CASSLPGPGREKLFF. The chain employs TRBV7-8 and TRBJ1-4; the D gene is perhaps TRBD1, on 5 matching bases. Reading from cysteine to phenylalanine, the CDR3 counts 15 amino acids. Only the CDR3 DNA is retained, 45 bases long and in frame from the first base. Trimming at the junction amounts to 3 bases on V and 8 bases on J, and the germline ends lie 16 bases apart. CDR1 and CDR2 were assigned from the germline V gene as SGHVS and FQNEAQ.